Listed below are T cell receptor beta chains from one sample, sequenced in a study of Tregs in tolerant kidney transplant recipients. Sequencing used immunoSEQ multiplex PCR; TCRdb keeps in-frame clones, though not all of them. The sample has tens of thousands of clones, roughly 91% seen once. The sequencing used CD4+ T cells from blood, collected before the transplant. Receptors were obtained from a human donor who received a combined kidney and bone marrow transplant. CDR3s include the opening cysteine and the closing phenylalanine or tryptophan. D genes are given only for firm matches. Part of the rows lack a size; the others show once, few, many or a class for expanded clones.

CDR3nt: TGCAGCGTCCAACCCGGGACAGGGGGCGATGGCTACACCTTC; CDR3aa: CSVQPGTGGDGYTF; v_gene: TRBV29-1; j_gene: TRBJ1-2; abundance: .; d_gene: TRBD1
CDR3nt: TGTGCCAGAAGCGGAAAGGGCACCGGAGGGCTGTTTTTT; CDR3aa: CARSGKGTGGLFF; v_gene: TRBV7-5; j_gene: TRBJ2-2; abundance: .; d_gene: .
CDR3nt: TGCGCCAGCAGCTTGGACGGAGCTAGCACAGATACGCAGTATTTT; CDR3aa: CASSLDGASTDTQYF; v_gene: TRBV5-1; j_gene: TRBJ2-3; abundance: .; d_gene: .
CDR3nt: TGTGCCAGCAGGCAGGACTACGAGCAGTACTTC; CDR3aa: CASRQDYEQYF; v_gene: TRBV6-5; j_gene: TRBJ2-7; abundance: once; d_gene: .
CDR3nt: TGTGCCAGCAGCTTACTCGGGACAGGGGGACTAACCGGGGAGCTGTTTTTT; CDR3aa: CASSLLGTGGLTGELFF; v_gene: TRBV11-3; j_gene: TRBJ2-2; abundance: .; d_gene: TRBD1
CDR3nt: TGCAGTGCTAGTTCTAACTACGAGCAGTACTTC; CDR3aa: CSASSNYEQYF; v_gene: TRBV20-1; j_gene: TRBJ2-7; abundance: .; d_gene: .
CDR3nt: TGTGCCAGCAGCCGGGAGTGGAGCTCCTACAATGAGCAGTTCTTC; CDR3aa: CASSREWSSYNEQFF; v_gene: TRBV5-8; j_gene: TRBJ2-1; abundance: .; d_gene: .
CDR3nt: TGTGCCAGCTCACCGCAACGCATATCTACACAGGGCTCGGGGACTGAAGCTTTCTTT; CDR3aa: CASSPQRISTQGSGTEAFF; v_gene: TRBV18; j_gene: TRBJ1-1; abundance: .; d_gene: .
CDR3nt: TGTGCCAGCAGCTCCCCAACCGGGGAGCTGTTTTTT; CDR3aa: CASSSPTGELFF; v_gene: TRBV7-3; j_gene: TRBJ2-2; abundance: .; d_gene: .
CDR3nt: TGCGCCAGCAGCTTGGGGCCTGGGGCCAACGTCCTGACTTTC; CDR3aa: CASSLGPGANVLTF; v_gene: TRBV5-1; j_gene: TRBJ2-6; abundance: .; d_gene: .
CDR3nt: TGTGCCAGCAGTTTGCGGCCAGGGGGGAACACTGAAGCTTTCTTT; CDR3aa: CASSLRPGGNTEAFF; v_gene: TRBV27; j_gene: TRBJ1-1; abundance: .; d_gene: TRBD1
CDR3nt: TGTGCCAGCAGCCAACCCAGGGTAGCGGGTTACAATGAGCAGTTCTTC; CDR3aa: CASSQPRVAGYNEQFF; v_gene: TRBV4-2; j_gene: TRBJ2-1; abundance: .; d_gene: TRBD2
CDR3nt: TGCGCCAGCAGCTTGGAGGGGATAGACAATGGCTACACCTTC; CDR3aa: CASSLEGIDNGYTF; v_gene: TRBV5-1; j_gene: TRBJ1-2; abundance: .; d_gene: .
CDR3nt: TGCGCCACGACTCGGACTAGCGGGAGTGATGAGCAGTTCTTC; CDR3aa: CATTRTSGSDEQFF; v_gene: TRBV5-1; j_gene: TRBJ2-1; abundance: .; d_gene: TRBD2
CDR3nt: TGTGCCAGCAGCCCCTACACCGGGACAGGGTCGAGCTACACCTTC; CDR3aa: CASSPYTGTGSSYTF; v_gene: TRBV6-5; j_gene: TRBJ1-2; abundance: .; d_gene: TRBD1
CDR3nt: TGCAGCGTTGTGGAGGCGGGACGCTACTACGAGCAGTACTTC; CDR3aa: CSVVEAGRYYEQYF; v_gene: TRBV29-1; j_gene: TRBJ2-7; abundance: .; d_gene: .
CDR3nt: TGTGCCAGCAGTTATCAGGGGACGGATACGCAGTATTTT; CDR3aa: CASSYQGTDTQYF; v_gene: TRBV6-6; j_gene: TRBJ2-3; abundance: once; d_gene: .